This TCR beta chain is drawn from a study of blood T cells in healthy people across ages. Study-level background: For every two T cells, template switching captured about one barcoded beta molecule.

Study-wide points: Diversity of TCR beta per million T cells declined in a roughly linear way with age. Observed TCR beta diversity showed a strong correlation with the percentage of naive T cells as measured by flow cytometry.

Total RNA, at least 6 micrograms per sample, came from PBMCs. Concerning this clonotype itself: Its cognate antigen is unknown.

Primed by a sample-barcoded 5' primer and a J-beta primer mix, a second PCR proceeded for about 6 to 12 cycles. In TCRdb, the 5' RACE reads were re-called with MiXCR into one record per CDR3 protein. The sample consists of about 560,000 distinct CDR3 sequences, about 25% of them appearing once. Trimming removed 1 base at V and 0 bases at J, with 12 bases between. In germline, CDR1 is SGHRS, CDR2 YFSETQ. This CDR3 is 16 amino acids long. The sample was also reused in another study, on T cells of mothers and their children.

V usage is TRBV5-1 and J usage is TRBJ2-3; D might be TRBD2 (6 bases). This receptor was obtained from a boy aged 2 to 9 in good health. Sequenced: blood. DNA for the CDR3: TGCGCCAGCAGCTTGAACGGCGGGGAGAGCACAGATACGCAGTATTTT. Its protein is CASSLNGGESTDTQYF.